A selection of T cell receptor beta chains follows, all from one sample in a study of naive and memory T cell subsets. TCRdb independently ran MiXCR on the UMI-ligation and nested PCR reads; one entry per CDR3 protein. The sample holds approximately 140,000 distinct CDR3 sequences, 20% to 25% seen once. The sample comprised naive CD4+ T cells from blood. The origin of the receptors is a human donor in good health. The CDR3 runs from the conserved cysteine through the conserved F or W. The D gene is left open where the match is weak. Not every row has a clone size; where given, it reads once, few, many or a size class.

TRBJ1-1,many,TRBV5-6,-,TGTGCCAGCAGCTTGAAAAGGGATTCTATTTACACTGAAGCTTTCTTT,CASSLKRDSIYTEAFF
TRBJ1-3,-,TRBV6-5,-,TGTGCCAGCAGTTACTCGAACCCCTTCTCTGGAAACACCATATATTTT,CASSYSNPFSGNTIYF
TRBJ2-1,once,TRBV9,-,TGTGCCAGCAGCGTAGTAGGCGGATACAATGAGCAGTTCTTC,CASSVVGGYNEQFF
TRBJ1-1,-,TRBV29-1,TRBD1,TGCAGCGGACAGGGGCTGGTGAACACTGAAGCTTTCTTT,CSGQGLVNTEAFF
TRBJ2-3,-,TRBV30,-,TGTGCCTGGCGTCTCGGGGGAGGTCCCTGGGATACGCAGTATTTT,CAWRLGGGPWDTQYF
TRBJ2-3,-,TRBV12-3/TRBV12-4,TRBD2,TGTGCCAGCAGTTTTATGGCGGGAGGGCCCGCAGATACGCAGTATTTT,CASSFMAGGPADTQYF
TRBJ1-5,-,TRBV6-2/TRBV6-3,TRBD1,TGTGCCAGCAGGGGGACAGGGTCTTATAGCAATCAGCCCCAGCATTTT,CASRGTGSYSNQPQHF
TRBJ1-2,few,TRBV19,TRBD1,TGTGCCAGTAGTATAGGGGACAGTCCTGGCTATGGCTACACCTTC,CASSIGDSPGYGYTF
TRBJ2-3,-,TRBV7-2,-,TGTGCCAGCAGCGGACCAGGAATTGTCACAGATACGCAGTATTTT,CASSGPGIVTDTQYF
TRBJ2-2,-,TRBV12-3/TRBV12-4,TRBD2,TGTGCCAGCAGTTTAGGGGCTAGCGGGAGGACCGGGGAGCTGTTTTTT,CASSLGASGRTGELFF
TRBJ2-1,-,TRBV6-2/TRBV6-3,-,TGTGCCAGCAGTGACCCTTTATACAATGAGCAGTTCTTC,CASSDPLYNEQFF
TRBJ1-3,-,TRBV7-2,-,TGTGCCAGCAGCTTAGTCCCGAGGGGGTCTGGAAACACCATATATTTT,CASSLVPRGSGNTIYF
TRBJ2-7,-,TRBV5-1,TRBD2,TGCGCCAGCAGGGATAGCGGGTACGAGCAGTACTTC,CASRDSGYEQYF
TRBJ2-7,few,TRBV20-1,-,TGCAGTGCTAGCACCCGGCTCTACGAGCAGTACTTC,CSASTRLYEQYF
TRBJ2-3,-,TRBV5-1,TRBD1,TGCGCCAGCGGCGGGACAGGCAGCACAGATACGCAGTATTTT,CASGGTGSTDTQYF
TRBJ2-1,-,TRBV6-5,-,TGTGCCAGCAGAGAAAGGCAGGGGTCCTACAATGAGCAGTTCTTC,CASRERQGSYNEQFF
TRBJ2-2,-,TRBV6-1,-,TGTGCCATCAGCCCCAAAGGCACCGGGGAGCTGTTTTTT,CAISPKGTGELFF
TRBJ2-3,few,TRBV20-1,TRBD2,TGCAGTGCTAGAGATAATCCACTAGCGGGAACTGCACCTCCCCGAAAATTCACAGATACGCAGTATTTT,CSARDNPLAGTAPPRKFTDTQYF
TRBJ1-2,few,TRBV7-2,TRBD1,TGTGCCAGCAGCCGTGGAGGGGGCAGCAATTTAGCTAACTATGGCTACACCTTC,CASSRGGGSNLANYGYTF
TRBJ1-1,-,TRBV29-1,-,TGCAGCGATCGCCGGGGGACTGAAGCTTTCTTT,CSDRRGTEAFF
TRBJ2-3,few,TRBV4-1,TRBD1,TGCGCCAGCAGCCAAGGGGAGACAGGGAGACACGGGAGCACAGATACGCAGTATTTT,CASSQGETGRHGSTDTQYF
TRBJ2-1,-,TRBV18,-,TGTGCCAGCTCACTACAGGGAAGCTCCAATGAGCAGTTCTTC,CASSLQGSSNEQFF
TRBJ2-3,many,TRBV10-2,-,TGCGCCAGTACAACCGTAACTAGCACAGATACGCAGTATTTT,CASTTVTSTDTQYF
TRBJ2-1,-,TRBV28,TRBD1,TGTGCCAGCAGTTTAACCAGGGGGCGATACAATGAGCAGTTCTTC,CASSLTRGRYNEQFF
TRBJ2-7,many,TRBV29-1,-,TGCAGCGTTGAATCAGTGACCCCCTACGAGCAGTACTTC,CSVESVTPYEQYF
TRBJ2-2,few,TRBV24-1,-,TGTGCCACCAGTGATTTGGGTTCCACCGCTCCGCTGTTTTTT,CATSDLGSTAPLFF
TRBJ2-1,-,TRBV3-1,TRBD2,TGTGCCAGCAGTCCAATAGCGGGTTACAATGAGCAGTTCTTC,CASSPIAGYNEQFF
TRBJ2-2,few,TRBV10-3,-,TGTGCCATCAGTGAGCTTATGGCCGGGGAGCTGTTTTTT,CAISELMAGELFF
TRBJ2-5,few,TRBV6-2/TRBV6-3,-,TGTGCCAGCAGTTACTCGTCATCCGGGGAGACCCAGTACTTC,CASSYSSSGETQYF
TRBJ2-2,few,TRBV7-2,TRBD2,TGTGCCAGCAGCCGGACTAGCGGGAGAGTGTCCGGGGAGCTGTTTTTT,CASSRTSGRVSGELFF
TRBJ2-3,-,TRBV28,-,TGTGCCAGCAGCGCGGGGCTCAACACAGATACGCAGTATTTT,CASSAGLNTDTQYF
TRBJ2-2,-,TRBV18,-,TGTGCCAGCTCACCACGTCGTATGTCCGGGACGAACACCGGGGAGCTGTTTTTT,CASSPRRMSGTNTGELFF
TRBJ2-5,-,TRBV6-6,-,TGTGCCAGCAGTTACGGAAACGACAGGCGGGGGACCCAGTACTTC,CASSYGNDRRGTQYF
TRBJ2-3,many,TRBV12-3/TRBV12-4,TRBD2,TGTGCCAGCACCCTTTCCGGACTAGCGGTGAGCACAGATACGCAGTATTTT,CASTLSGLAVSTDTQYF
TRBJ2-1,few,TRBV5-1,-,TGCGCCAGCAGCTTCCAGGCAGGTAACTTCTACAATGAGCAGTTCTTC,CASSFQAGNFYNEQFF
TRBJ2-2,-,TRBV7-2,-,TGTGCCAGCAGCTACGTCGGGAGCCCCGACACCGGGGAGCTGTTTTTT,CASSYVGSPDTGELFF
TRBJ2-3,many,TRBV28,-,TGTGCCAGCAGTTTTAGATTCGGGGGACTCACAGATACGCAGTATTTT,CASSFRFGGLTDTQYF
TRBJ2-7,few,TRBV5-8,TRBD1,TGTGCCAGCACCAGAGGGAGGACAGGGTACGAGCAGTACTTC,CASTRGRTGYEQYF
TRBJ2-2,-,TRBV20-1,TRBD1,TGCAGTGCTATCGACAGGGGCAACGGGGAGCTGTTTTTT,CSAIDRGNGELFF
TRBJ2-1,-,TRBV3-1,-,TGTGCCAGCCAGGACCCCTCCCGGGACCCCACGCAGTTCTTC,CASQDPSRDPTQFF
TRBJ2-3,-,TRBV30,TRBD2,TGTGCCTGGAGTGGGGCGGGAGGATCGGATACGCAGTATTTT,CAWSGAGGSDTQYF
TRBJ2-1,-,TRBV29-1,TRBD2,TGCAGCGTGGACTTCCAGCGGGGGAAGCAGTTCTTC,CSVDFQRGKQFF
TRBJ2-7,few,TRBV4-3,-,TGCGCCAGCAGCCAAGGGACCCTCCTGGCGGACGGCGAGCAGTACTTC,CASSQGTLLADGEQYF
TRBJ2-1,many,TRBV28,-,TGTGCCAGCAGTTTATGGGGGACGGCAAACAATGAGCAGTTCTTC,CASSLWGTANNEQFF
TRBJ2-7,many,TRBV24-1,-,TGTGCCACCAGTGATATAACAACCGAGCAGTACTTC,CATSDITTEQYF
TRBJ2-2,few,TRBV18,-,TGTGCCAGCTCACCGATCAGACAGACGAGTTCCGGGGAGCTGTTTTTT,CASSPIRQTSSGELFF
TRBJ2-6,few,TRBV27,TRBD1,TGTGCCAGCAGTGAACAGACAGGGAATGGGGCCAACGTCCTGACTTTC,CASSEQTGNGANVLTF
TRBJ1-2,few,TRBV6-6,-,TGTGCCAGCACACGGGACAACTATGGCTACACCTTC,CASTRDNYGYTF
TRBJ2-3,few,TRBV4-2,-,TGTGCCAGCAGCCAGGGCGGGACCGAGCGCACAGATACGCAGTATTTT,CASSQGGTERTDTQYF
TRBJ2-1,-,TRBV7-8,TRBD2,TGTGCCAGCAGCTTTCTCGGGAGGGAGTACAATGAGCAGTTCTTC,CASSFLGREYNEQFF
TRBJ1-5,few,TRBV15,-,TGTGCCACCAGCAGAGGGGACGGTCCTGGGGCCCAGCATTTT,CATSRGDGPGAQHF
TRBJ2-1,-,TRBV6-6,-,TGTGCCAGCAGTTACGGAGGGACTGCGGGTGAGCAGTTCTTC,CASSYGGTAGEQFF